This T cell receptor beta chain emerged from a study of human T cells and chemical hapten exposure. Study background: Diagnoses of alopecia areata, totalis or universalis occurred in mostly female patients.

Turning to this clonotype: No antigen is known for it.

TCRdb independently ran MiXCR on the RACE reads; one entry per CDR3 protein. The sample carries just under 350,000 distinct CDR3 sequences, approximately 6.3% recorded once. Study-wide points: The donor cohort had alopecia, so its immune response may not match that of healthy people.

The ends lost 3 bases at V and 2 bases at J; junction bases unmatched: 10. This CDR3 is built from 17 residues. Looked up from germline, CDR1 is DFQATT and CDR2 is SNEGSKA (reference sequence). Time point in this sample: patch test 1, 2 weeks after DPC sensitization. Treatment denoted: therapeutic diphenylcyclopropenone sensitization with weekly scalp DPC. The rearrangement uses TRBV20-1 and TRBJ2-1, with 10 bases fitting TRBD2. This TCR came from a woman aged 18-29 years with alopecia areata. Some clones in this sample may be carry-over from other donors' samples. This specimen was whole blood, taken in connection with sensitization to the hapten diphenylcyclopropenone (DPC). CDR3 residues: CSASPPSGGGTYNEQFF. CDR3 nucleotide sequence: TGCAGTGCTAGTCCCCCAAGCGGGGGGGGTACCTACAATGAGCAGTTCTTC.